The T cell receptor beta chain under discussion was sequenced for a study of blood T cell repertoires in COVID-19. With V trimmed by 6 bases and J by 5 bases, 13 bases remained unmatched. The CDR3 has 16 residues. CDR1 and CDR2 (germline): MNHEY, SVGEGT. The table came from immunoSEQ multiplex PCR; TCRdb's copy has only in-frame clones and leaves some out. Among some 350,000 clones listed, more than 75% were seen once. What was sequenced was peripheral blood. The receptor's source is a woman in her forties or fifties with COVID-19, enrolled during active disease. This rearrangement joins TRBV6-2 or TRBV6-3 to TRBJ2-7; 10 bases fit TRBD2. The CDR3 here is CASSHPALAGDNEQYF. CDR3 coding DNA: TGTGCCAGCAGCCACCCGGCGCTAGCGGGAGACAACGAGCAGTACTTC.